The 17 T cell receptor beta chains listed next were all sequenced from one sample in a study of cytomegalovirus exposure and HLA in healthy donors (dated by TCRdb to about 2017). Library preparation was by the immunoSEQ multiplex PCR assay. This is the immuneACCESS table as TCRdb keeps it, with only in-frame sequences that have V and J called. A part of the clones is gone; compared with another copy, unresolved V genes explain less than half, and the rest is unexplained. For this sample there are 90,000 to 140,000 clones; around 87% appear just once. Clones ranked in the top ten supply under 4.5% of the sample. The sequencing input was PBMCs. These receptors were taken from a woman younger than 35 in good health and CMV-seropositive.

The chain recombines TRBV6-4 with TRBJ2-7; 11 bases match TRBD2. Trimming at V came to 6 bases and at J to 6 bases, leaving 4 bases not matched to a gene. CDR3 length: 13 amino acids. Germline V gives CDR1 MRHNA, CDR2 SNTAGT. Written as DNA, the CDR3 is TGTGCCAGCAGAACTAGCGGGAGAACCGAGCAGTACTTC. Its protein is CASRTSGRTEQYF.

The chain combines TRBV20-1 with TRBJ1-2; D remains ambiguous. The CDR3 spans 10 residues. The V end lost 3 bases, the J end lost 8 bases, and 7 bases lay between the germline ends. CDR1 DFQATT and CDR2 SNEGSKA come from the germline V gene (reference sequence). The CDR3 is CSASDGGYTF. CDR3 nucleotides: TGCAGTGCTAGCGACGGGGGCTACACCTTC.

The V gene is TRBV21-1, the J gene TRBJ2-7; no DNA check was done on the table's D call, TRBD1. TRBV21-1 is assigned pseudogene status. The CDR3 is made up of 20 amino acids. In DNA form, the CDR3 reads TGTGCCAGCAGCCCGTTCCGACAGGGGGCTTTTATTACTAGCTCCTACGAGCAGTACTTC. Translation: CASSPFRQGAFITSSYEQYF.

The genes are TRBV11-2 and TRBJ1-2; D gene unclear. CDR1 is SGHAT and CDR2 is FQNNGV in the germline V gene. Trimming cost V 2 bases and J 8 bases, with 18 bases left between them. The CDR3 contains 15 residues. Here the CDR3 DNA reads TGTGCCAGCAGCTTAAGTTCACCGCAAAGCCCAGGCTACACCTTC. As protein: CASSLSSPQSPGYTF.

The chain employs TRBV13 and TRBJ1-5; no definite D call. The V and J ends lost 3 bases and 3 bases respectively, with 9 bases between them. Germline CDR1 PRHDT, CDR2 FYEKMQ (reference sequence). The CDR3 runs 14 residues. The CDR3 DNA is TGTGCCAGCAGCTTGGGCCAATTCAATCAGCCCCAGCATTTT. Translated, it gives CASSLGQFNQPQHF.

The chain recombines TRBV10-1 with TRBJ2-1; 10 positions agree with TRBD2. In germline, CDR1 is WNHNN, CDR2 SYGVQD (reference sequence). The CDR3 has 16 residues. V dropped 10 bases and J dropped 6; count of bases not matched to a gene: 15. Written as DNA, the CDR3 is TGCGCCACCAGCAAAAGTCGACTAGCGGGTAGCAATGAGCAGTTCTTC. This codes for CATSKSRLAGSNEQFF.

The V call is TRBV6-4, the J call TRBJ2-1; 7 nucleotides line up with TRBD1. The CDR3 length is 14 residues. Looked up from germline, CDR1 is MRHNA and CDR2 is SNTAGT. With 3 bases clipped from V and 3 bases from J, the junction kept 2 bases outside the gene matches. The DNA of the CDR3 is TGTGCCAGCAGTGAGGGGGACAGCTACAATGAGCAGTTCTTC. Encoded protein: CASSEGDSYNEQFF.

The chain uses TRBV4-1 and TRBJ1-4; 8 bases agree with TRBD1. Per the germline V gene, CDR1 is MGHRA and CDR2 is YSYEKL. The ends lost 1 base at V and 14 bases at J; junction bases unmatched: 12. The CDR3 runs to 15 residues. The DNA of the CDR3 is TGCGCCAGCAGCCAAGCAGGACAGGGTTCAACTTTGCTGTTTTTT. It codes for CASSQAGQGSTLLFF.

The chain is built from TRBV28 and TRBJ2-3; 7 bases map to TRBD2. Per the germline V gene, CDR1 is MDHEN and CDR2 is SYDVKM. This CDR3 spans 15 amino acids. Germline trimming cut 7 bases from V and 0 bases from J; bases unmatched to any gene: 7. The CDR3 nucleotides read TGTGCCAGCACCTATGGGGGGGGAAGCACAGATACGCAGTATTTT. This translates into CASTYGGGSTDTQYF.

This chain links TRBV5-6 with TRBJ1-1; the match to TRBD1 covers 9 bases. The length of the CDR3 is 15 residues. The V segment lost 4 bases and the J segment 5 bases; nucleotides outside the gene matches: 9. Germline V CDR1 and CDR2: SGHDT, YYEEEE. CDR3 DNA sequence: TGTGCCAGCAGCCTCACGACAGGGGGGAATACTGAAGCTTTCTTT. This sequence encodes CASSLTTGGNTEAFF.

This clone was found once. Written as DNA, the CDR3 is TGTGCTAGTGTTCGACAGGGGGGCAATCAGCCCCAGCATTTT. It yields the protein CASVRQGGNQPQHF. The gene calls are TRBV12-5 and TRBJ1-5, with 9 bases matching TRBD1. The CDR3 runs 14 residues. V lost 7 bases, J lost 2 bases, and 3 bases stayed unmatched. The germline gives CDR1 LGHNT, CDR2 FRNRAP.

The rearrangement uses TRBV6-4 and TRBJ2-3, with 10 positions matching TRBD1. The CDR3 has 15 amino acids. Germline CDR1 reads MRHNA; CDR2 reads SNTAGT. The V and J ends lost 5 bases and 1 base, in that order; junction bases with no gene match: 3. The CDR3 region is CASSRDRGGTDTQYF. For the CDR3, the DNA is TGTGCCAGCAGTCGGGACAGGGGAGGCACAGATACGCAGTATTTT.

The chain has TRBV5-6 and TRBJ2-2, with 7 bases aligning to TRBD2. Germline CDR1 and CDR2: SGHDT and YYEEEE. The V segment lost 4 bases and the J segment 5 bases; nucleotides outside the gene matches: 8. The length of the CDR3 is 15 residues. This CDR3 is CASSPGGTLTGELFF. CDR3 in DNA: TGTGCCAGCAGCCCCGGGGGGACCTTAACCGGGGAGCTGTTTTTT.

V gene TRBV19 combines with J gene TRBJ1-4, with TRBD1 identical over 9 bases. Germline values: CDR1 LNHDA, CDR2 SQIVND (reference sequence). Unmatched junction bases numbered 10, after V lost 4 bases and J lost 7 bases. This CDR3 has 16 residues. CDR3 amino acids: CASSNPSQGASEKLFF. In DNA, the CDR3 is TGTGCCAGTAGTAACCCTTCACAGGGGGCCTCTGAAAAACTGTTTTTT.

The chain links TRBV18 to TRBJ1-6; perhaps TRBD1 as D (6 bases). Trimming took off 2 bases at V and 7 bases at J, with 15 bases between the two ends. The germline CDR1 and CDR2 sequences are KGHSH and LQKENI. CDR3 length equals 16 residues. The CDR3 reads CASSPGVRDTNSPLHF. CDR3 sequence (DNA): TGTGCCAGCTCACCAGGGGTTCGGGACACAAATTCACCCCTCCACTTT.

This sequence joins TRBV6-5 and TRBJ2-2; 8 bases match TRBD2. Germline CDR1 MNHEY, CDR2 SVGAGI. The length of the CDR3 is 16 residues. The V gene end was trimmed by 1 base and the J gene end by 7 bases; junction bases not matched to a gene: 8. Here the CDR3 DNA reads TGTGCCAGCAGTTACTGGGCTAGCGGGTCTGGCGGGGAGCTGTTTTTT. The encoded protein is CASSYWASGSGGELFF.

The V call is TRBV4-1, the J call TRBJ1-1; D remains ambiguous. The germline V gene has CDR1 MGHRA and CDR2 YSYEKL. The CDR3 is 15 amino acids. The V gene lost 0 bases and the J gene lost 0 bases, with 8 bases spanning the gap. CDR3: CASSQEEQMNTEAFF. Written as DNA, the CDR3 is TGCGCCAGCAGCCAAGAAGAACAGATGAACACTGAAGCTTTCTTT.